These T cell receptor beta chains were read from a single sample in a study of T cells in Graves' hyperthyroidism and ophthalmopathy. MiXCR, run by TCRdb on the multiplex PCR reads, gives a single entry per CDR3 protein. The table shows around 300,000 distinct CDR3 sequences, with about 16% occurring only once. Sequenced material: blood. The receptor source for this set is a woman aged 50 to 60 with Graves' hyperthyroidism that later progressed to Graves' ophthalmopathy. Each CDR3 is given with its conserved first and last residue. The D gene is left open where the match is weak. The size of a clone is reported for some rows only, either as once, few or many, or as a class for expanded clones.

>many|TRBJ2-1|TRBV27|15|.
TGTGCCAGCTCGGCACAGGCAAGGTCCTACAATGAGCAGTTCTTC
CASSAQARSYNEQFF
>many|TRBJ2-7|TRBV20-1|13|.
TGCAGTGCCTACCGGACAGACCGCTACGAGCAGTACTTC
CSAYRTDRYEQYF
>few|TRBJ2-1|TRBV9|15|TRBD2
TGTGCCAGCAGCGTAGCTAGCGGGATAGGGAATGAGCAGTTCTTC
CASSVASGIGNEQFF
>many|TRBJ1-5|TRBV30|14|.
TGTGCCTGGAGTGCCGGGACACCGAATCAGCCCCAGCATTTT
CAWSAGTPNQPQHF
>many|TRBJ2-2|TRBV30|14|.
TGTGCCTGGAGTGCCGCCGGGGGCACCGGGGAGCTGTTTTTT
CAWSAAGGTGELFF
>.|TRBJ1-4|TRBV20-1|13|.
TGCAGTGCTAGCTCCGGAGGTAATGAAAAACTGTTTTTT
CSASSGGNEKLFF
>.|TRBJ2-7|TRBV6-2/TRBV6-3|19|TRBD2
TGTGCCAGCAGTCTTATAAGACTAACCGGGACTAGCGGGACCTACGAGCAGTACTTC
CASSLIRLTGTSGTYEQYF
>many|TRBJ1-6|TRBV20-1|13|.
TGCAGTGCTAGAGTCCGACAGAATCCACCCCTCCACTTT
CSARVRQNPPLHF
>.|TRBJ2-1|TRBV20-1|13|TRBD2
TGCAGTGCTAGAGATATATTAGCGGGTGAGCAGTTCTTC
CSARDILAGEQFF
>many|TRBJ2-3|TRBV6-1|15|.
TGTGCCAGCAGTGAAAGGGTGAACTCCAGAGATACGCAGTATTTT
CASSERVNSRDTQYF
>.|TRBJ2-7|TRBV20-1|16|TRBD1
TGCAGTGCTAGAGATACCGGACAGGGCATGTCCTACGAGCAGTACTTC
CSARDTGQGMSYEQYF
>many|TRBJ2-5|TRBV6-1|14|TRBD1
TGTGCCAGCAGTTGGGGACAGCTACAAGAGACCCAGTACTTC
CASSWGQLQETQYF
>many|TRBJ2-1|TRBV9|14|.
TGTGCCAGCAGCGTAGGCGGGGCCGGCAATGAGCAGTTCTTC
CASSVGGAGNEQFF
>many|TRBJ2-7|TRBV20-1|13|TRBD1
TGCAGTGTTAGTAGGGACAGGGTCTACGAGCAGTACTTC
CSVSRDRVYEQYF
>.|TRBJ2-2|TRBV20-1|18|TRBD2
TGCAGTGCTAGAGATTGGGGTAGCGGGAGGGCCCTCGCCGGGGAGCTGTTTTTT
CSARDWGSGRALAGELFF
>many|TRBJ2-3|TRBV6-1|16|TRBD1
TGTGCCAGCAGTCCCTCCGGGACAGTTGACCCAGATACGCAGTATTTT
CASSPSGTVDPDTQYF
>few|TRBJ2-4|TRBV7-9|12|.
TGTGCCAGCAGCTTTGACCCTGACATTCAGTACTTC
CASSFDPDIQYF
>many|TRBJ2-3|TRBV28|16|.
TGTGCCAGCAGTTTTACCCTAGCAGGGTTCACAGATACGCAGTATTTT
CASSFTLAGFTDTQYF
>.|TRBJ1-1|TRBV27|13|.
TGTGCCAGCAGTGGGCGGGGGGAAACTGAAGCTCTCTTT
CASSGRGETEALF
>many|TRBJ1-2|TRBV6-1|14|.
TGTGCCAGCAGTGAAGTCAGGAGGGCCTCCGGCTACACCTTC
CASSEVRRASGYTF
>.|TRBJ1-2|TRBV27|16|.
TGTGCCAGCAGAGAGGGGGGGTTGGGGGGGCGGAATGGCTACACCTTC
CASREGGLGGRNGYTF
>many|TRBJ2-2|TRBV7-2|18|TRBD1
TGTGCCAGCAGCTTAGCGCTGGGACAGGGCGGGCGCACCGGGGAGCTGTTTTTT
CASSLALGQGGRTGELFF
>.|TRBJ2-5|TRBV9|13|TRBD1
TGTGCCAGCGGCGGACAGGGCGAAGAGACCCAGTACTTC
CASGGQGEETQYF
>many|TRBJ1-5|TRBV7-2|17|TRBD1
TGTGCCAGCAGCTTAGCTATATACAGGGGTAGCAATCAGCCCCAGCATTTT
CASSLAIYRGSNQPQHF
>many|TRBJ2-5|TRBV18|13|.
TGTGCCAGCTCACCCCAACCCCAAGAGACCCAGTACTTC
CASSPQPQETQYF
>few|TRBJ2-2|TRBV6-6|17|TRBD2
TGTGCCAGCAGTTACTCTCGACTAGCCCCTCTCCCCGGGGAGCTGTTTTTT
CASSYSRLAPLPGELFF
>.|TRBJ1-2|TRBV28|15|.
TGTGCCAGCAGCCCGGGGGGGGCGACGCGCTATGACTACACCTTC
CASSPGGATRYDYTF